This paragraph reports one T cell receptor beta chain. The source of the sample is a study of OX40 agonist ivuxolimab in advanced cancers. Across the whole study: Each dose-escalation patient presented with hepatocellular carcinoma, melanoma, renal cell or head and neck cancer. Past anti-PD-1, anti-PD-L1 or anti-CTLA-4 therapy was accepted, and roughly 40% had received some.

Repertoires were generated with immunoSEQ multiplex PCR, while TCRdb's copy carries only in-frame clones and drops some. The sample consists of tens of thousands of clones, 70% to 90% of them appearing once. V gave up 1 base and J gave up 3 bases; unmatched junction bases: 10. CDR1 and CDR2 from the germline V gene are MDHEN and SYDVKM. This CDR3 comprises 17 residues. The TCR originated in an adult with an advanced solid tumor such as melanoma, head and neck, liver or kidney cancer. This specimen was CD4+ or CD8+ T cells sorted from blood, taken in a trial of the OX40 agonist ivuxolimab. J is TRBJ2-5 and V is TRBV28; the match to TRBD1 covers 8 bases. The CDR3 is CASSLYRGTGFKETQYF. The CDR3 bases are TGTGCCAGCAGTTTATATAGGGGGACAGGTTTTAAAGAGACCCAGTACTTC. Supplemented by reference TRBV28 and TRBJ2-5, the full variable domain reads DVKVTQSSRYLVKRTGEKVFLECVQDMDHENMFWYRQDPGLGLRLIYFSYDVKMKEKGDIPEGYSVSREKKERFSLILESASTNQTSMYLCASSLYRGTGFKETQYFGPGTRLLVL.